This T cell receptor (beta chain) was found in a study of T cell repertoires in cytomegalovirus infection. This clonotype has just a few counts. Its antigen is not identified. MiXCR, run by TCRdb on the reads, gives a single entry per CDR3 protein. The sample holds under 500,000 distinct CDR3 sequences; about 42% are singletons and the top ten take around 44%. Germline values: CDR1 SEHNR, CDR2 FQNEAQ (reference sequence). This CDR3 has 15 residues. V lost 0 bases and J lost 8; bases outside the gene matches: 4. The chain employs TRBV7-9 and TRBJ2-1, with 10 bases aligning to TRBD2. This material consisted of cultured PBMCs, taken from culture after CMV antigen stimulation. This clonotype was obtained from a human donor in good health (CMV status not recorded). Some clones in this sample may be carry-over from other donors' samples. This CDR3 is CASSLASGGLDEQFF. DNA of the CDR3: TGTGCCAGCAGCTTAGCTAGCGGGGGGTTGGATGAGCAGTTCTTC. The variable domain in full, with the rest retrieved from reference TRBV7-9 and TRBJ2-1, is DTGVSQNPRHKITKRGQNVTFRCDPISEHNRLYWYRQTLGQGPEFLTYFQNEAQLEKSRLLSDRFSAERPKGSFSTLEIQRTEQGDSAMYLCASSLASGGLDEQFFGPGTRLTVL.